Below, one T cell receptor beta chain is given with its context. These data are taken from a study of blood T cell repertoires in COVID-19. The CDR3 covers 17 residues. V was clipped by 3 bases and J by 3 bases; unmatched bases: 12. Germline assignment: CDR1 SGHDN and CDR2 FVKESK. Clones were read by immunoSEQ multiplex PCR, and TCRdb kept only the in-frame ones, dropping some. The sample lists about 98,000 clones, approximately 86% occurring once. Sequencing input: peripheral blood. V and J are TRBV14 and TRBJ1-2; 8 nucleotides agree with TRBD1. This sequence was found in a man between 45 and 60 years old with acute or convalescent COVID-19. CDR3 amino acids: CASSHLGGQGAYYGYTF. CDR3 DNA sequence: TGTGCCAGCAGCCATCTCGGGGGGCAGGGGGCGTACTATGGCTACACCTTC.